The 21 T cell receptor beta chains in this list originate from one sample, sequenced in a study of OX40 agonist ivuxolimab in advanced cancers. Here immunoSEQ multiplex PCR was the method, and the copy in TCRdb shows in-frame clones only, minus some. In the table there are fewer than 60,000 clones, 75% to 80% of which are singletons. This specimen consisted of CD4+ or CD8+ T cells sorted from blood, obtained in a trial of the OX40 agonist ivuxolimab. All receptors derive from an adult with an advanced solid tumor such as melanoma, head and neck, liver or kidney cancer.

V gene TRBV7-2 combines with J gene TRBJ2-7, with TRBD1 identical over 7 bases. The germline V gene has CDR1 SGHTA and CDR2 FQGNSA. The junction had 3 bases not matched to a gene; V was cut back by 2 bases and J by 2 bases. The CDR3 length is 14 residues. CDR3 coding DNA: TGTGCCAGCAGCTTACTGGACAGGCCCTACGAGCAGTACTTC. As protein: CASSLLDRPYEQYF.

This clone was seen more than once but under ten times. The genes are TRBV7-9 and TRBJ2-7; D may be TRBD2 (6 bases). There are 13 residues in the CDR3. Germline CDR1 is SEHNR and CDR2 is FQNEAQ (reference sequence). V was pared by 1 base and J by 6 bases, with 10 bases between. For the CDR3, the DNA is TGTGCCAGCAGCTTAGGGGGCGGGACCGAGCAGTACTTC. It codes for CASSLGGGTEQYF.

The rearrangement links TRBV18 to TRBJ2-7; 7 bases are shared with TRBD1. The germline CDR1 and CDR2 sequences are KGHSH and LQKENI. V shed 4 bases and J 2 bases; nucleotides not matched to a gene: 8. This CDR3 region has 15 residues. CDR3 in DNA: TGTGCCAGCTCACAAACAGGGGTGGGTCCCTACGAGCAGTACTTC. Translating gives CASSQTGVGPYEQYF.

The chain couples TRBV7-9 to TRBJ2-7; D is ambiguous. Trimming removed 3 bases from V and 2 bases from J, with 14 bases in between. This CDR3 has 15 residues. Germline V gene sequence: CDR1 SEHNR, CDR2 FQNEAQ (reference sequence). CDR3 nucleotides: TGTGCCAGCAGCTTGACACACACTACGGCCTACGAGCAGTACTTC. Protein product: CASSLTHTTAYEQYF.

The chain is built from TRBV4-1 and TRBJ1-5; no reliable D call. The CDR3 is made up of 14 amino acids. Germline loops: CDR1 MGHRA, CDR2 YSYEKL. V gave up 1 base and J gave up 3 bases, with 7 bases separating them. CDR3 bases: TGCGCCAGCAGCCAAGGTATCAACAATCAGCCCCAGCATTTT. It is translated as CASSQGINNQPQHF.

The rearrangement joins TRBV5-1 to TRBJ1-5, with 7 bases lining up with TRBD1. Trimming removed 4 bases from V and 3 bases from J; junction bases left unmatched: 4. In germline, CDR1 is SGHRS, CDR2 YFSETQ. The CDR3 runs to 14 residues. The chain's CDR3 is CASSLDRDNQPQHF. Written as DNA, the CDR3 is TGCGCCAGCAGCCTAGACAGGGACAATCAGCCCCAGCATTTT.

This clone was counted once. A junction boundary mismatches the germline segment, possibly from a read error. The V gene is TRBV27, the J gene TRBJ2-7; 7 bases are a match to TRBD1. Germline-derived CDR1 and CDR2 are MNHEY and SMNVEV (reference sequence). There are 13 residues in the CDR3. CDR3 sequence reads: CASSSNRGGPRDF. The CDR3 coding sequence is TGTGCCAGCAGTTCCAACAGGGGCGGTCCAAGGGACTTC.

The chain joins TRBV5-6 to TRBJ2-7; 8 bases align to TRBD1. The CDR3 covers 14 residues. Trimming at V came to 4 bases and at J to 3 bases, leaving 6 bases not matched to a gene. The germline gives CDR1 SGHDT, CDR2 YYEEEE. This chain's CDR3 is CASSPGTGYYEQYF. CDR3 nucleotides: TGTGCCAGCAGCCCTGGGACAGGATACTACGAGCAGTACTTC.

This CDR3 reads CASSEQPGQGYTEAFF. The DNA of the CDR3 is TGTGCCAGCAGTGAACAACCGGGACAGGGGTACACTGAAGCTTTCTTT. This sequence joins TRBV6-4 and TRBJ1-1; 10 bases align to TRBD1. The CDR3 contains 16 residues. Per the germline V gene, CDR1 is MRHNA and CDR2 is SNTAGT. V lost 3 bases to trimming and J lost 3 bases; unmatched junction nucleotides: 7.

The chain has TRBV12-5 and TRBJ1-1; 8 nucleotides align to TRBD1. With 5 bases clipped from V and 3 bases from J, the junction kept 2 bases outside the gene matches. Germline assignment: CDR1 LGHNT and CDR2 FRNRAP. The CDR3 spans 13 residues. The CDR3 region is CASGRDRHTEAFF. The CDR3 bases are TGTGCTAGTGGTCGGGACAGGCACACTGAAGCTTTCTTT.

The rearrangement links TRBV25-1 to TRBJ2-1; 7 bases are a match to TRBD2. This CDR3 comprises 15 residues. CDR1 is MGHDK, CDR2 SYGVNS, per germline. The V segment lost 0 bases and the J segment 4 bases; nucleotides outside the gene matches: 3. Here the CDR3 reads CASSEYGAGYNEQFF. The CDR3 DNA reads TGTGCCAGCAGTGAATATGGAGCGGGGTACAATGAGCAGTTCTTC.

The V call is TRBV5-1, the J call TRBJ2-4; D is possibly TRBD1 (5 bases). Germline V gene sequence: CDR1 SGHRS, CDR2 YFSETQ. Trimming took off 7 bases at V and 8 bases at J, with 19 bases between the two ends. The CDR3 totals 14 residues. CDR3 amino acids: CASAQSGLGDIQYF. For the CDR3, the DNA is TGCGCCAGCGCCCAGAGTGGGTTAGGGGACATTCAGTACTTC. Using reference TRBV5-1 and TRBJ2-4 for the parts outside the CDR3, the full variable domain is KAGVTQTPRYLIKTRGQQVTLSCSPISGHRSVSWYQQTPGQGLQFLFEYFSETQRNKGNFPGRFSGRQFSNSRSEMNVSTLELGDSALYLCASAQSGLGDIQYFGAGTRLSVL.

The chain is built from TRBV10-1 and TRBJ2-3; D gene ambiguous. The CDR3 has 13 residues. Trimming stripped 5 bases from V and 3 bases from J, with 9 bases between. The germline gives CDR1 WNHNN, CDR2 SYGVQD (reference sequence). CDR3 region: CASSLVQTDTQYF. For the CDR3, the DNA is TGCGCCAGCAGTCTAGTACAGACAGATACGCAGTATTTT.

J is TRBJ2-1 and V is TRBV30, with 7 bases that match TRBD2. The V gene end was trimmed by 4 bases and the J gene end by 4 bases; junction bases not matched to a gene: 4. CDR3 size: 13 residues. Germline CDR1 reads GTSNPN; CDR2 reads SVGIG (reference sequence). This CDR3 reads CAWNRGGYNEQFF. The CDR3 nucleotides are TGTGCCTGGAATCGCGGGGGTTACAATGAGCAGTTCTTC.

The chain employs TRBV5-1 and TRBJ2-5; D possibly corresponds to TRBD2 (6 bases). This CDR3 contains 12 residues. Germline CDR1 is SGHRS and CDR2 is YFSETQ. The ends were cut back, 6 bases at V and 4 bases at J, with 10 bases in the middle. The chain's CDR3 is CASIQEGETQYF. CDR3 in DNA: TGCGCCAGCATACAGGAGGGAGAGACCCAGTACTTC.

CDR3 loop: CASSVGDNQPQHF. The DNA for the CDR3 is TGTGCCAGCAGTGTAGGGGACAATCAGCCCCAGCATTTT. This chain joins TRBV6-1 and TRBJ1-5; tentative D call: TRBD1 (5 bases). Trimming took off 4 bases at V and 3 bases at J, with 7 bases between the two ends. This CDR3 spans 13 amino acids. Germline assignment: CDR1 MNHNS and CDR2 SASEGT.

The V and J genes are TRBV10-1 and TRBJ2-1; unclear D gene. CDR1 is WNHNN, CDR2 SYGVQD, per germline (reference sequence). The germline V and J ends were trimmed by 6 bases and 8 bases, with 14 bases remaining between them. This CDR3 region has 13 residues. The CDR3 region is CASSRSGRDEQFF. Here the CDR3 DNA reads TGCGCCAGCAGCCGTAGTGGAAGGGATGAGCAGTTCTTC.

The chain couples TRBV2 to TRBJ1-1; 9 positions match TRBD1. Germline-derived CDR1 and CDR2 are SNHLY and FYNNEI. Trimming at V came to 8 bases and at J to 3 bases, leaving 7 bases not matched to a gene. CDR3 length: 14 amino acids. The CDR3 reads CASQQTGGYTEAFF. The CDR3 region has the DNA TGTGCCAGCCAGCAAACAGGGGGCTACACTGAAGCTTTCTTT. Together with reference TRBV2 and TRBJ1-1, the CDR3 gives the full variable domain: EPEVTQTPSHQVTQMGQEVILRCVPISNHLYFYWYRQILGQKVEFLVSFYNNEISEKSEIFDDQFSVERPDGSNFTLKIRSTKLEDSAMYFCASQQTGGYTEAFFGQGTRLTVV.

Written as DNA, the CDR3 is TGTGCCAGCAGCCAAGGTGTTGGGACTAGCGGAGGGAATGAGCAGTTCTTC. Residues: CASSQGVGTSGGNEQFF. V gene TRBV4-2 combines with J gene TRBJ2-1; TRBD2 agrees at 11 bases. The CDR3 totals 17 residues. The ends lost 1 base at V and 7 bases at J; junction bases unmatched: 9. Germline V CDR1 and CDR2: LGHNA, YNFKEQ.

The chain recombines TRBV13 with TRBJ1-5; 8 bases map to TRBD1. In germline, CDR1 is PRHDT, CDR2 FYEKMQ (reference sequence). The CDR3 consists of 15 residues. The trim removed 0 bases at V and 6 bases at J, leaving 4 bases unmatched. CDR3 in DNA: TGTGCCAGCAGCTTAGGGACAGGGGAACCTCAGCCCCAGCATTTT. Its protein is CASSLGTGEPQPQHF.

This clone was observed once. This chain connects TRBV6-5 to TRBJ2-3; 7 bases align to TRBD2. V lost 0 bases and J lost 5; bases outside the gene matches: 8. Looked up from germline, CDR1 is MNHEY and CDR2 is SVGAGI. The CDR3 totals 16 residues. As DNA, the CDR3 is TGTGCCAGCAGTTACTCATCGGGGGGATTCTTAGATACGCAGTATTTT. Its protein product is CASSYSSGGFLDTQYF.